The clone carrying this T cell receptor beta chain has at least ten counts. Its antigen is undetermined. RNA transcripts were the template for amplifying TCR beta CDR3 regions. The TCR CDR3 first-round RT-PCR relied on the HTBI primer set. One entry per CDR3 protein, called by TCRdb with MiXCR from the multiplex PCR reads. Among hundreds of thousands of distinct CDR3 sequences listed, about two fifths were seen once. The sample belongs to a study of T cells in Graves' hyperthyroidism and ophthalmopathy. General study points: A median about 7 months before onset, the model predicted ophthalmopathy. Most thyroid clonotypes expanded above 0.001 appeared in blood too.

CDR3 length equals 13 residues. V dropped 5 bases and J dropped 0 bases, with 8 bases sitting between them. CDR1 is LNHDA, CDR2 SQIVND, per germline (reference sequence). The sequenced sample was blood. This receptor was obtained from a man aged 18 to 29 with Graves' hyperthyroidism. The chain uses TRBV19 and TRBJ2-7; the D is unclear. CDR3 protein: CASSGAPSYEQYF. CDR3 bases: TGTGCCAGTAGTGGCGCTCCCTCCTACGAGCAGTACTTC.